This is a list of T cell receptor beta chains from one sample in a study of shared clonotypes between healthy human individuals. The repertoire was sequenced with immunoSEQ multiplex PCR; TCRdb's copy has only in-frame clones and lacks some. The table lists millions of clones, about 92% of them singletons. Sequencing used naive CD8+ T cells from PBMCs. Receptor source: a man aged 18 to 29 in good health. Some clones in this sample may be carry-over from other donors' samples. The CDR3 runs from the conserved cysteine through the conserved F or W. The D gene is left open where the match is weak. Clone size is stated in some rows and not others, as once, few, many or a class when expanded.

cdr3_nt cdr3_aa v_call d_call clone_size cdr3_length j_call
TGTGCCAGCAGTTTCGCCCCAAGCGGCTACGAGCAGTACTTC CASSFAPSGYEQYF TRBV27 . . 14 TRBJ2-7
TGTGCCAGCAGCTTTGACAGACGAACCGGGGAGCTGTTTTTT CASSFDRRTGELFF TRBV13 . . 14 TRBJ2-2
TGTGCCAGCAGTGAAAGAGGGAGTCAAGAGACCCAGTACTTC CASSERGSQETQYF TRBV2 . . 14 TRBJ2-5
TGTGCCAGCAGCGTAGGGCCCACGTACAATCAGCCCCAGCATTTT CASSVGPTYNQPQHF TRBV9 . . 15 TRBJ1-5
TGTGCCTGGAGTGCCTCCGGGACAGGGAGCTCCTACGAGCAGTACTTC CAWSASGTGSSYEQYF TRBV30 TRBD1 once 16 TRBJ2-7
TGTGCCTGGCACAGGGGGCAGAACACTGAAGCTTTCTTT CAWHRGQNTEAFF TRBV30 TRBD1 . 13 TRBJ1-1
TGTGCCAGCAGCTTAGCTGTACTAGCGGGACCAACCTCTTCCTACGAGCAGTACTTC CASSLAVLAGPTSSYEQYF TRBV7-9 TRBD2 . 19 TRBJ2-7
TGTGCCAGCAGTTCATTGTTGGGGACTCAGCCCCAGCATTTT CASSSLLGTQPQHF TRBV28 . . 14 TRBJ1-5
TGTGCCAGCAGCGTCTCAGGGGGTAATTCCTACGAGCAGTACTTC CASSVSGGNSYEQYF TRBV9 TRBD1 . 15 TRBJ2-7
TGTGCCAGCAGTTACCATCCCCAGCATTTT CASSYHPQHF TRBV6-6 . . 10 TRBJ1-5
TGTGCCAGCAGTTCGATAGCGGACGACCTCGATGAGCAGTTCTTC CASSSIADDLDEQFF TRBV28 . . 15 TRBJ2-1
TGTGCCAGCAGCTCTACGGACAGCGCTAACTATGGCTACACCTTC CASSSTDSANYGYTF TRBV7-8 . . 15 TRBJ1-2
TGTGCCAGCAGCCGAGAGGGAAAGGGAGACACCGGGGAGCTGTTTTTT CASSREGKGDTGELFF TRBV9 . . 16 TRBJ2-2
TGTGCCAGCAGCGTAGCGGGACTAGCGGGCACGTTAAACACCGGGGAGCTGTTTTTT CASSVAGLAGTLNTGELFF TRBV9 TRBD2 few 19 TRBJ2-2